This T cell receptor (beta chain) was recovered during a study of blood T cell repertoires in COVID-19. Turning to the study itself: Researchers got acute and convalescent COVID-19 samples from the United States, Italy and Spain.

In germline, CDR1 is SGHRS, CDR2 YFSETQ. This CDR3 has 17 amino acids. V was pared by 1 base and J by 2 bases, with 16 bases between. Individuals aged 18 to 89 years were recruited from some 26 US areas. Repertoires were generated with immunoSEQ multiplex PCR, while TCRdb's copy carries only in-frame clones and drops some. This table holds some 200,000 clones, approximately 86% found once. The chain links TRBV5-1 to TRBJ1-3; a weak D match, TRBD1 (5 bases). The sequence came from a woman in her 30s who had recovered from COVID-19. Sequencing was performed on PBMCs or T cells enriched from blood (not recorded which). The CDR3 loop is CASSLMGQDGAGNTIYF. DNA of the CDR3: TGCGCCAGCAGCTTGATGGGGCAGGACGGCGCTGGAAACACCATATATTTT.